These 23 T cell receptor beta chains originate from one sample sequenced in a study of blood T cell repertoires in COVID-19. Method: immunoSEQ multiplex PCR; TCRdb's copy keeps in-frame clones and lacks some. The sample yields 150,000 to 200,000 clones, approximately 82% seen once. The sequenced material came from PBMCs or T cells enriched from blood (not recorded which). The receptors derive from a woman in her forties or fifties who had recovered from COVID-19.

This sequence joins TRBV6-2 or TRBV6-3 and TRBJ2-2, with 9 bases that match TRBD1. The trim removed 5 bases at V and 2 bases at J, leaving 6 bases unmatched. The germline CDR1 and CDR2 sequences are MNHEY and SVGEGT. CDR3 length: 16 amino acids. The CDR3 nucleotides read TGTGCCAGCAGTGGCCGGGACAGGGTTAACACCGGGGAGCTGTTTTTT. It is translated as CASSGRDRVNTGELFF.

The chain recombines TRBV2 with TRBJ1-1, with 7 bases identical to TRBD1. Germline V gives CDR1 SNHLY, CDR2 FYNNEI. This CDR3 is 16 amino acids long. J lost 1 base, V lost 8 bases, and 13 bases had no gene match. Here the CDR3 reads CASGYGWDSPNTEAFF. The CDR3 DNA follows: TGTGCCAGCGGTTACGGGTGGGACAGCCCGAACACTGAAGCTTTCTTT.

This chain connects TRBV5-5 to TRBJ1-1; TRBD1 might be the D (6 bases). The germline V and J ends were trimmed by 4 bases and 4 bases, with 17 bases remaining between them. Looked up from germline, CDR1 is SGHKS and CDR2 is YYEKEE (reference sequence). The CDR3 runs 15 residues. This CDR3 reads CASSPTLTGFTEAFF. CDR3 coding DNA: TGTGCCAGCAGCCCGACCCTAACAGGGTTCACTGAAGCTTTCTTT.

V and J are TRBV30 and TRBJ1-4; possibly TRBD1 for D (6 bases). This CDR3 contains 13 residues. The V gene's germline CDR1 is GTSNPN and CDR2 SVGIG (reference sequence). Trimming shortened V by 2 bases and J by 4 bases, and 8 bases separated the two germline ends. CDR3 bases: TGTGCCTGGAGTTACAGGGATAATGAAAAACTGTTTTTT. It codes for CAWSYRDNEKLFF.

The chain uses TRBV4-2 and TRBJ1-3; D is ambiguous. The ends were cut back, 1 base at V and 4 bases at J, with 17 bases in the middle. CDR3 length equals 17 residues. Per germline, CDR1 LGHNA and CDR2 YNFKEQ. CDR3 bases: TGTGCCAGCAGCCAAGGATTGATAGACATTTCGGGAAACACCATATATTTT. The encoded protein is CASSQGLIDISGNTIYF.

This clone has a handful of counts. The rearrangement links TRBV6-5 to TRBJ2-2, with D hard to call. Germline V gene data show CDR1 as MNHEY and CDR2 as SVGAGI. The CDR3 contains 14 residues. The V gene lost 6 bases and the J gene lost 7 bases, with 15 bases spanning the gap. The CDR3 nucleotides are TGTGCCAGCAGCGCCCTTAACATTGGCGGGGAGCTGTTTTTT. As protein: CASSALNIGGELFF.

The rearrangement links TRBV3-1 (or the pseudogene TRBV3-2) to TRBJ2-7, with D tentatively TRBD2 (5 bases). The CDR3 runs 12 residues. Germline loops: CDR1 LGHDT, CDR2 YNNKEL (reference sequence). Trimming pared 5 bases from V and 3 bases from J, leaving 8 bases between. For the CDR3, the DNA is TGTGCCAGCAGCGGGAGCCACTACGAGCAGTACTTC. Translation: CASSGSHYEQYF.

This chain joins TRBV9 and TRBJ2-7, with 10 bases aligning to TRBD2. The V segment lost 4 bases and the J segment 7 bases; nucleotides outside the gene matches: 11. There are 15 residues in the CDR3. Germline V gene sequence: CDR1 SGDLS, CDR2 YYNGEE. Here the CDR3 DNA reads TGTGCCAGCAGCCCTAGACTAGCGGGTCAGGGTGAGCAGTACTTC. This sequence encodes CASSPRLAGQGEQYF.

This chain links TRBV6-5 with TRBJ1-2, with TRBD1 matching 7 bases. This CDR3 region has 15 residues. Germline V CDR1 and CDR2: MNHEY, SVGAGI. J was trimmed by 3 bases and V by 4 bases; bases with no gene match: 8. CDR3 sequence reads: CASSSVGGGDYGYTF. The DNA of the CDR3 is TGTGCCAGCAGTTCGGTAGGGGGCGGCGACTATGGCTACACCTTC.

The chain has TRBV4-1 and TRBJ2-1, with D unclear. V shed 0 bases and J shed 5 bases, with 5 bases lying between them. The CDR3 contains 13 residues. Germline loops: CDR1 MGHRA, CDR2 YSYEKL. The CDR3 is CASSQDPHNEQFF. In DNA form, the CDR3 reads TGCGCCAGCAGCCAAGATCCTCACAATGAGCAGTTCTTC.

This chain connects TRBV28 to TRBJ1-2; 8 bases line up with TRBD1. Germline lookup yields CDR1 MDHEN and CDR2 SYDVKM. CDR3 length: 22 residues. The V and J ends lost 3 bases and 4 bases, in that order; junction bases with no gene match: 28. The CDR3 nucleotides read TGTGCCAGCAGTTTTTCCCGATTCAGTTTTTCCCTCAACAGGGGGAAGGGCTATGGCTACACCTTC. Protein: CASSFSRFSFSLNRGKGYGYTF.

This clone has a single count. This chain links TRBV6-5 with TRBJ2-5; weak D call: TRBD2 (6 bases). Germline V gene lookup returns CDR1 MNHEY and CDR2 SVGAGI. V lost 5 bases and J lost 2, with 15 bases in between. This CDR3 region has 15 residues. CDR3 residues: CASSKQAGLQETQYF. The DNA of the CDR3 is TGTGCCAGCAGTAAACAAGCGGGCCTACAAGAGACCCAGTACTTC.

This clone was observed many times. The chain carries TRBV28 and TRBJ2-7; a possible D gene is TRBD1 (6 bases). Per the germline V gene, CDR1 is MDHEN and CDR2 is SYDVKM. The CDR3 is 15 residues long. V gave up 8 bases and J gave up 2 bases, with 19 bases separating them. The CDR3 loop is CASHPNPGATYEQYF. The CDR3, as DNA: TGTGCCAGCCACCCCAACCCAGGGGCAACCTACGAGCAGTACTTC.

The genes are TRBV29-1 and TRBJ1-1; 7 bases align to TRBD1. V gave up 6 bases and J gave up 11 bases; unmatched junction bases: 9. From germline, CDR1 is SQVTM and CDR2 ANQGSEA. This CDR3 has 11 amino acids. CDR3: CSVAGGQRAFF. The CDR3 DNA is TGCAGCGTAGCCGGGGGACAGCGGGCTTTCTTT.

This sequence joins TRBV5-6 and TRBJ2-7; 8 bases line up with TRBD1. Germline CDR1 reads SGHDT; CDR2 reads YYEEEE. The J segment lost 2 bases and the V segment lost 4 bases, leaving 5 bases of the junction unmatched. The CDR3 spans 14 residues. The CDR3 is CASSAGQGPYEQYF. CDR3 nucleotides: TGTGCCAGCAGCGCCGGACAGGGCCCCTACGAGCAGTACTTC. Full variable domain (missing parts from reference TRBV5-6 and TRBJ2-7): DAGVTQSPTHLIKTRGQQVTLRCSPKSGHDTVSWYQQALGQGPQFIFQYYEEEERQRGNFPDRFSGHQFPNYSSELNVNALLLGDSALYLCASSAGQGPYEQYFGPGTRLTVT.

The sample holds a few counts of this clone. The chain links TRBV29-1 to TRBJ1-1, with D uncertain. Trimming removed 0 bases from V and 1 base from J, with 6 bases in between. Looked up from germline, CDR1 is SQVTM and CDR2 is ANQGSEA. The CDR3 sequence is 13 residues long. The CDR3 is CSVEDDKNTEAFF. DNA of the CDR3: TGCAGCGTTGAAGATGACAAGAACACTGAAGCTTTCTTT.

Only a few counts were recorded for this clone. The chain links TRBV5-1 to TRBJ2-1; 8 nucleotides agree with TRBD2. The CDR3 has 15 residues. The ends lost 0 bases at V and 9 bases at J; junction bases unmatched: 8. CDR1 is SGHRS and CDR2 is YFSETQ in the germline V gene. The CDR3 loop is CASSLGSGRGTEQFF. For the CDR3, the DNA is TGCGCCAGCAGCTTGGGGAGCGGGAGAGGCACTGAGCAGTTCTTC.

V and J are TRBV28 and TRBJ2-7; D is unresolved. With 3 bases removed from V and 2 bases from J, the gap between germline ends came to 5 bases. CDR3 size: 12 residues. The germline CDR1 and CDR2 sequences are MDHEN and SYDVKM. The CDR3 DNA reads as TGTGCCAGCAGTTTTCTCCCCTACGAGCAGTACTTC. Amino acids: CASSFLPYEQYF.

The CDR3 region is CASRWTGEETQYF. The DNA for the CDR3 is TGTGCCAGCAGGTGGACAGGGGAAGAGACCCAGTACTTC. The V call is TRBV7-9, the J call TRBJ2-5; TRBD1 matches 9 bases. Germline V CDR1 and CDR2: SEHNR, FQNEAQ (reference sequence). There are 13 residues in the CDR3. J was trimmed by 3 bases and V by 6 bases; bases with no gene match: 2.

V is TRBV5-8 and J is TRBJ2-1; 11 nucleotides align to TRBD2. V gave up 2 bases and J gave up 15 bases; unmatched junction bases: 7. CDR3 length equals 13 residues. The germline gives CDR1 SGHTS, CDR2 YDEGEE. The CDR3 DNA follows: TGTGCCAGCAGCTTTGGACTAGCGGGCTTTTGGTTCTTC. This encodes CASSFGLAGFWFF.

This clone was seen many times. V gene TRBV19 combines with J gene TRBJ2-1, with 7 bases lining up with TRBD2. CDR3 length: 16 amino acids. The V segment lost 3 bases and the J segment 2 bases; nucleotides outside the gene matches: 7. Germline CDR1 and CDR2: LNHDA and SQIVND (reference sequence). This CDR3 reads CASSIFSGGTYNEQFF. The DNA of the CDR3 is TGTGCCAGTAGTATCTTCTCGGGAGGAACCTACAATGAGCAGTTCTTC.

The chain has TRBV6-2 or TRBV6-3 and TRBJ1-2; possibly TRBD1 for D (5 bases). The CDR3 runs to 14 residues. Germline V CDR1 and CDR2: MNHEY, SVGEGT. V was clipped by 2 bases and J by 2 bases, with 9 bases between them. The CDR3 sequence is CASSYPTANYGYTF. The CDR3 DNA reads TGTGCCAGCAGTTACCCGACAGCAAACTATGGCTACACCTTC.

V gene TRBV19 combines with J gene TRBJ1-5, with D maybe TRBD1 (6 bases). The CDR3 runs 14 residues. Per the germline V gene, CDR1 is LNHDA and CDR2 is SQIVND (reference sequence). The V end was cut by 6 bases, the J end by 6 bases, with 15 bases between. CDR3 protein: CASRRDNPSQPQHF. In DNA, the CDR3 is TGTGCCAGTAGACGGGACAACCCCAGTCAGCCCCAGCATTTT.